This T cell receptor beta chain was retrieved from a study of blood T cell repertoires in COVID-19. About the study: Sites in the United States, Italy and Spain provided acute and convalescent COVID-19 samples. T cells, B-cell-depleted T cells, or PBMCs provided the cDNA or gDNA that served as material.

The CDR3 runs to 16 residues. Germline CDR1 MGHRA, CDR2 YSYEKL. Trimming took 0 bases from V and 5 from J; bases not matched to a gene: 6. Original analysis: Reference gene primer amplification yielded estimated nucleated cell counts. TCRdb keeps only in-frame clones here, not all; method: immunoSEQ multiplex PCR. V, J and clone size are those of that table, while D and trimming were read from the DNA. The sample lists some 8,300 clones; roughly nine tenths were seen once. The TCR originated in a man in his 60s with acute or convalescent COVID-19. The rearrangement links TRBV4-1 to TRBJ1-5; TRBD1 aligns across 8 bases. Sequencing input: peripheral blood. DNA for the CDR3: TGCGCCAGCAGCCAAGACAGGGGGCGTCCGGATCAGCCCCAGCATTTT. As protein: CASSQDRGRPDQPQHF.